Only a few counts were recorded for the clone carrying this T cell receptor (beta chain). Its specificity is unknown. The CDR3 loop spans 15 amino acids. The V and J ends lost 4 bases and 6 bases respectively, with 17 bases between them. The germline CDR1 and CDR2 sequences are SGDLS and YYNGEE. The data are from a study of radiation and T cells in renal cell carcinoma. The data were produced by immunoSEQ multiplex PCR, yet TCRdb's version contains in-frame clones alone and is incomplete. The sample lists around 170,000 clones, around 89% seen once, with roughly 10% in the top ten. Study-wide results and limits: Baseline intratumoral clonotype presence is unknown without pretreatment biopsies.

Time point here: blood 4 weeks post-SBRT, at nephrectomy. The treatment was: 15 Gy SBRT to primary tumor, nephrectomy 4 weeks later. After SBRT, blood was collected at 2 and 4 weeks, plus baseline. Clear cell pathology was present in this patient's renal cell carcinoma. J is TRBJ1-5 and V is TRBV9; TRBD1 might be the D (5 bases). This TCR came from a woman aged 45-60 years with renal cell carcinoma. The specimen was blood, collected from a patient whose treatment included radiotherapy and nephrectomy. The DNA for the CDR3 is TGTGCCAGCAGCCCGGGACTCGGGAGAGGTCAGCCCCAGCATTTT. Its translation: CASSPGLGRGQPQHF.